This T cell receptor (beta chain) was captured by sequencing in a study of shared clonotypes between healthy human individuals. The CDR3 runs to 15 residues. Germline CDR1 LNHDA, CDR2 SQIVND (reference sequence). Trimming cost V 5 bases and J 5 bases; bases outside gene matches: 11. Produced via immunoSEQ multiplex PCR; TCRdb's table is partial and in-frame only. The sample lists about 490,000 clones, about 79% occurring once. The rearrangement uses TRBV19 and TRBJ2-5; 7 bases agree with TRBD1. The specimen was PBMCs. The source of this sequence is a woman between 35 and 50 years old in good health. Some clones in this sample may be carry-over from other donors' samples. The CDR3 bases are TGTGCCAGTAGTTTGAGACAGGGACAGAGGGAGACCCAGTACTTC. It translates to CASSLRQGQRETQYF.